A selection of T cell receptor beta chains follows, all from one sample in a study of T-cell reconstitution after alpha-beta-depleted transplantation in children. TCRdb reanalysed the PCR reads using MiXCR and keeps one entry per CDR3 protein. Among hundreds of thousands of distinct CDR3 sequences listed, around 14% were seen once. Sample: PBMCs, taken before TCRalphabeta/CD19-depleted stem cell transplant. The receptors shown here come from a girl aged 2-10 years with congenital amegakaryocytic thrombocytopenia, due to receive a stem cell transplant. CDR3s include the opening cysteine and the closing phenylalanine or tryptophan. D genes are given only for firm matches. Size is stated for part of the rows, as once, few or many counts, or as a class when the clone is expanded.

abundance	v_gene	d_gene	j_gene	CDR3aa	CDR3nt
many	TRBV24-1	-	TRBJ2-5	CATSAWTGETQYF	TGTGCCACCAGTGCTTGGACTGGGGAGACCCAGTACTTC
many	TRBV5-1	-	TRBJ2-7	CASSLASQAYEQYF	TGCGCCAGCAGCTTGGCCTCACAGGCCTACGAGCAGTACTTC
few	TRBV6-1	-	TRBJ2-1	CASRPTLGYNEQFF	TGTGCCAGCAGGCCCACTCTGGGGTACAATGAGCAGTTCTTC
many	TRBV20-1	-	TRBJ2-1	CSARLPELEVGNEQFF	TGCAGTGCTAGACTCCCCGAACTAGAGGTGGGCAATGAGCAGTTCTTC
few	TRBV2	-	TRBJ1-1	CASEIELWGRGRAFF	TGTGCCAGCGAAATTGAGCTTTGGGGGCGCGGTAGAGCTTTCTTT
many	TRBV11-2	TRBD2	TRBJ2-1	CASSLDQLAGVHEQFF	TGTGCCAGCAGCTTAGACCAACTAGCGGGAGTTCATGAGCAGTTCTTC
-	TRBV5-1	-	TRBJ2-7	CASSPINHGEQYF	TGCGCCAGCAGCCCTATCAACCACGGCGAGCAGTACTTC
many	TRBV20-1	-	TRBJ2-2	CSATEWLFF	TGCAGTGCTACCGAATGGCTGTTTTTT
many	TRBV9	-	TRBJ2-1	CASSVADSSNEQFF	TGTGCCAGCAGCGTAGCGGACTCCTCCAATGAGCAGTTCTTC
-	TRBV7-9	-	TRBJ1-1	CASRPGADREAFF	TGTGCCAGCAGACCGGGGGCCGACAGAGAAGCTTTCTTT
few	TRBV20-1	-	TRBJ2-3	CSASSPQAAIDTQYF	TGCAGTGCCTCTAGTCCACAGGCCGCAATAGATACGCAGTATTTT
-	TRBV5-1	-	TRBJ2-7	CASSLAGGLEQYF	TGCGCCAGCAGCTTGGCTGGGGGGCTCGAGCAGTACTTC
few	TRBV28	-	TRBJ2-1	CASSILVAAHNEQFF	TGTGCCAGCAGTATACTAGTTGCGGCACACAATGAGCAGTTCTTC
few	TRBV11-2	-	TRBJ2-1	CASTLDPASNEQFF	TGTGCCAGCACTCTGGACCCGGCGTCCAATGAGCAGTTCTTC
-	TRBV24-1	-	TRBJ2-3	CATSDAGTASTTDTQYF	TGTGCCACCAGTGATGCGGGGACAGCGAGCACCACAGATACGCAGTATTTT
-	TRBV12-3/TRBV12-4	TRBD2	TRBJ2-1	CASKSGSDNEQFF	TGTGCCAGCAAGAGCGGGAGCGACAATGAGCAGTTCTTC
many	TRBV28	TRBD2	TRBJ2-7	CASSYAGTSGIYEQYF	TGTGCCAGCAGTTACGCCGGGACTAGCGGGATCTACGAGCAGTACTTC
many	TRBV5-1	-	TRBJ1-1	CASSLVSVNTEAFF	TGCGCCAGCAGCTTGGTGTCGGTGAACACTGAAGCTTTCTTT
-	TRBV7-9	-	TRBJ2-5	CASSLGDWTKYETQYF	TGTGCCAGCAGCTTAGGTGACTGGACAAAATACGAGACCCAGTACTTC
-	TRBV28	TRBD1	TRBJ2-1	CASSSILDRATYNEQFF	TGTGCCAGCAGTTCTATCCTCGACAGGGCGACCTACAATGAGCAGTTCTTC
few	TRBV7-3	-	TRBJ1-1	CASSLRGGGTEAFF	TGTGCCAGCAGCTTACGGGGGGGAGGCACTGAAGCTTTCTTT